Listed here are 29 T cell receptor beta chains from one sample, sequenced in a study of blood T cell repertoires in COVID-19. Sequencing was performed with immunoSEQ multiplex PCR; in TCRdb, only in-frame clones are kept and a portion is missing. The sample records about 240,000 clones, roughly 89% being singletons. Sequenced: PBMCs or T cells enriched from blood (not recorded which). The receptors here all came from a woman in her 30s with acute COVID-19.

This clone appeared once. V gene TRBV4-3 combines with J gene TRBJ2-1, with 14 bases lining up with TRBD2. The junction had 6 bases not matched to a gene; V was cut back by 4 bases and J by 7 bases. This CDR3 has 16 residues. Germline V lookup: CDR1 LGHNA, CDR2 YSLEER. CDR3 sequence (DNA): TGCGCCAGCAGCCTACGACTAGCGGGGGGGGGAAATGAGCAGTTCTTC. Amino acid sequence: CASSLRLAGGGNEQFF.

The chain carries TRBV20-1 and TRBJ2-1; 10 bases are a match to TRBD2. The ends lost 3 bases at V and 4 bases at J; junction bases unmatched: 6. CDR1 and CDR2 (germline): DFQATT, SNEGSKA (reference sequence). The CDR3 is 15 residues long. The CDR3 DNA reads TGCAGTGCTAGTGGGACTAGCGAGGTGTACAATGAGCAGTTCTTC. Its translation: CSASGTSEVYNEQFF.

A remark on this clone: Other DNA sequences in this specimen translate into the identical CDR3. The genes are TRBV7-9 and TRBJ1-1; TRBD1 aligns across 9 bases. Germline CDR1 is SEHNR and CDR2 is FQNEAQ (reference sequence). The length of the CDR3 is 15 residues. J was trimmed by 0 bases and V by 6 bases; bases with no gene match: 5. The CDR3 is CASSPRQGVNTEAFF. In DNA form, the CDR3 reads TGTGCCAGCAGTCCTCGACAGGGGGTGAACACTGAAGCTTTCTTT.

This clone was seen a handful of times. V usage is TRBV6-2 or TRBV6-3 and J usage is TRBJ1-2; D is unresolved. Germline CDR1 reads MNHEY; CDR2 reads SVGEGT. V was cut by 4 bases and J by 5 bases, with 5 bases left in between. The CDR3 consists of 11 residues. CDR3 nucleotide sequence: TGTGCCAGCAGTTCTCAGTATGGCTACACCTTC. It encodes CASSSQYGYTF.

The CDR3 DNA is TGTGCCAGTAGTATCGGGACAGATGGCTACACCTTC. Protein: CASSIGTDGYTF. The V gene is TRBV19, the J gene TRBJ1-2; 7 positions agree with TRBD1. Germline CDR1 is LNHDA and CDR2 is SQIVND (reference sequence). This CDR3 has 12 residues. The junction had 1 base not matched to a gene; V was cut back by 3 bases and J by 6 bases.

This rearrangement joins TRBV6-1 to TRBJ1-2; 8 positions agree with TRBD1. The germline gives CDR1 MNHNS, CDR2 SASEGT. The J segment lost 8 bases and the V segment lost 0 bases, leaving 11 bases of the junction unmatched. The CDR3 contains 16 residues. CDR3 bases: TGTGCCAGCAGTGAAGCTACAGGGGGACAGGTGCGCGGCTACACCTTC. Translating gives CASSEATGGQVRGYTF.

V usage is TRBV29-1 and J usage is TRBJ2-1, with D unclear. This CDR3 has 14 residues. Germline CDR1 is SQVTM and CDR2 is ANQGSEA. V dropped 1 base and J dropped 7 bases, with 14 bases sitting between them. DNA of the CDR3: TGCAGCGTTGAAGTGACTTTTTCGCGGAATGAGCAGTTCTTC. It encodes CSVEVTFSRNEQFF.

This sequence joins TRBV27 and TRBJ1-2, with 8 bases aligning to TRBD1. V gave up 6 bases and J gave up 5 bases; unmatched junction bases: 20. The V gene's germline CDR1 is MNHEY and CDR2 SMNVEV (reference sequence). CDR3 length: 18 amino acids. CDR3 residues: CASSRWTGRNFGSYGYTF. The DNA for the CDR3 is TGTGCCAGCAGCCGTTGGACAGGGAGAAACTTCGGATCATATGGCTACACCTTC.

The gene calls are TRBV13 and TRBJ2-7; 8 positions match TRBD1. J gave up 1 base and V 3 bases, and 11 bases lay outside the gene matches. Germline V lookup: CDR1 PRHDT, CDR2 FYEKMQ (reference sequence). This CDR3 comprises 17 residues. The CDR3 nucleotides are TGTGCCAGCAGCTTTTCTCATGACAGGGGTTTTTCCTACGAGCAGTACTTC. Translating it yields CASSFSHDRGFSYEQYF. Complete variable domain (other parts from reference TRBV13 and TRBJ2-7): AAGVIQSPRHLIKEKRETATLKCYPIPRHDTVYWYQQGPGQDPQFLISFYEKMQSDKGSIPDRFSAQQFSDYHSELNMSSLELGDSALYFCASSFSHDRGFSYEQYFGPGTRLTVT.

The rearrangement links TRBV5-1 to TRBJ1-2; 7 nucleotides agree with TRBD1. The V and J ends lost 4 bases and 7 bases, in that order; junction bases with no gene match: 10. Germline CDR1 reads SGHRS; CDR2 reads YFSETQ. This CDR3 region has 14 residues. The DNA for the CDR3 is TGCGCCAGCAGCGCTGGGACAGTTAAAAGTGGCTACACCTTC. Protein sequence: CASSAGTVKSGYTF. Filled out from reference TRBV5-1 and TRBJ1-2, the complete variable domain reads KAGVTQTPRYLIKTRGQQVTLSCSPISGHRSVSWYQQTPGQGLQFLFEYFSETQRNKGNFPGRFSGRQFSNSRSEMNVSTLELGDSALYLCASSAGTVKSGYTFGSGTRLTVV.

This clone is a singleton in its sample. The V and J genes are TRBV2 and TRBJ1-6; possibly TRBD1 for D (6 bases). This CDR3 comprises 15 residues. Trimming shortened V by 8 bases and J by 7 bases, and 18 bases separated the two germline ends. Germline values: CDR1 SNHLY, CDR2 FYNNEI. Here the CDR3 reads CASQAGGAGNSPLHF. Here the CDR3 DNA reads TGTGCCAGCCAGGCGGGGGGCGCGGGGAATTCACCCCTCCACTTT.

The chain is built from TRBV5-1 and TRBJ1-1, with 10 bases aligning to TRBD1. This CDR3 region has 17 residues. The germline CDR1 and CDR2 sequences are SGHRS and YFSETQ. The junction had 8 bases not matched to a gene; V was cut back by 2 bases and J by 1 base. The CDR3 reads CASSFMTGGDGNTEAFF. The DNA for the CDR3 is TGCGCCAGCAGCTTTATGACAGGGGGCGATGGGAACACTGAAGCTTTCTTT.

This clone was observed a handful of times. V is TRBV2 and J is TRBJ1-5; 11 nucleotides align to TRBD1. Germline V gene lookup returns CDR1 SNHLY and CDR2 FYNNEI. CDR3 length equals 17 residues. Trimming removed 6 bases from V and 5 bases from J; junction bases left unmatched: 12. For the CDR3, the DNA is TGTGCCAGCAGGGGTAGGACAGGGGGCATGAGAGATCAGCCCCAGCATTTT. Protein product: CASRGRTGGMRDQPQHF. The full variable domain, in which reference TRBV2 and TRBJ1-5 provide the parts outside the CDR3, is EPEVTQTPSHQVTQMGQEVILRCVPISNHLYFYWYRQILGQKVEFLVSFYNNEISEKSEIFDDQFSVERPDGSNFTLKIRSTKLEDSAMYFCASRGRTGGMRDQPQHFGDGTRLSIL.

The gene calls are TRBV2 and TRBJ2-5; the D gene is possibly TRBD2 (5 bases). Trimming took 5 bases from V and 10 from J, leaving 11 bases between them. The length of the CDR3 is 11 residues. The germline CDR1 and CDR2 sequences are SNHLY and FYNNEI. The CDR3 DNA follows: TGTGCCAGCAGTTTTCAGGAGGACCAGTACTTC. Its protein is CASSFQEDQYF.

The rearrangement links TRBV6-6 to TRBJ1-5; the D gene is possibly TRBD1 (6 bases). The CDR3 consists of 16 residues. The V and J ends lost 0 bases and 6 bases respectively, with 15 bases between them. CDR1 and CDR2 from the germline V gene are MNHNY and SVGAGI (reference sequence). In nucleotides, the CDR3 is TGTGCCAGCAGTTACTCGGTCCCAGGGGTAGGTCAGCCCCAGCATTTT. The encoded protein is CASSYSVPGVGQPQHF.

This clone has only a few counts. V gene TRBV29-1 combines with J gene TRBJ2-7; D is unresolved. The germline CDR1 and CDR2 sequences are SQVTM and ANQGSEA. CDR3 size: 13 residues. The ends were cut back, 6 bases at V and 0 bases at J, with 12 bases in the middle. The CDR3 is CSVRPRLSYEQYF. The CDR3 DNA reads as TGCAGCGTCAGGCCCAGGCTCTCCTACGAGCAGTACTTC.

The J gene is TRBJ1-4, the V gene TRBV9; tentatively, D is TRBD1 (6 bases). The CDR3 totals 15 residues. V shed 3 bases and J shed 0 bases, with 9 bases lying between them. Germline V gives CDR1 SGDLS, CDR2 YYNGEE. CDR3 sequence: CASSASGATNEKLFF. Here the CDR3 DNA reads TGTGCCAGCAGCGCCTCAGGGGCAACTAATGAAAAACTGTTTTTT.

This chain joins TRBV19 and TRBJ2-5; 11 nucleotides match TRBD2. The CDR3 is made up of 15 amino acids. Trimming cost V 1 base and J 2 bases; bases outside gene matches: 0. Germline CDR1 and CDR2: LNHDA and SQIVND (reference sequence). The CDR3 region is CASSIASGGQETQYF. The CDR3 DNA reads TGTGCCAGTAGTATAGCTAGCGGGGGGCAAGAGACCCAGTACTTC.

As to this clone: A much larger clone differs by one base, so this may be a read error. The rearrangement uses TRBV13 and TRBJ1-2, with 7 bases matching TRBD1. J lost 3 bases, V lost 5 bases, and 3 bases had no gene match. Germline CDR1 PRHDT, CDR2 FYEKMQ (reference sequence). The CDR3 is 13 residues long. The CDR3 DNA reads TGTGCCAGCAGCCCAGACAGGGACTATGGCTACACCTTC. As protein: CASSPDRDYGYTF.

The chain is built from TRBV27 and TRBJ1-5, with 8 bases that match TRBD1. Germline CDR1 and CDR2: MNHEY and SMNVEV (reference sequence). The length of the CDR3 is 16 residues. V gave up 7 bases and J gave up 0 bases; unmatched junction bases: 8. The CDR3 loop is CASTPRGPYSNQPQHF. The CDR3 region has the DNA TGTGCCAGCACTCCCAGGGGGCCCTATAGCAATCAGCCCCAGCATTTT.

The gene calls are TRBV7-9 and TRBJ2-7; possible D gene TRBD1, 5 bases. The CDR3 runs 13 residues. V dropped 5 bases and J dropped 4 bases, with 12 bases sitting between them. The germline V gene encodes CDR1 SEHNR and CDR2 FQNEAQ (reference sequence). CDR3 sequence: CASSPGHGYEQYF. The CDR3 DNA follows: TGTGCCAGCAGCCCAGGACACGGATACGAGCAGTACTTC.

The chain links TRBV7-2 to TRBJ1-2; 8 nucleotides match TRBD1. The CDR3 totals 14 residues. The J segment lost 8 bases and the V segment lost 1 base, leaving 6 bases of the junction unmatched. The germline V gene encodes CDR1 SGHTA and CDR2 FQGNSA. Written as DNA, the CDR3 is TGTGCCAGCAGCTTAGGGACAGGGAGGGGAGGCTACACCTTC. This translates into CASSLGTGRGGYTF.

This chain joins TRBV19 and TRBJ2-1, with 8 bases fitting TRBD2. CDR1 is LNHDA, CDR2 SQIVND, per germline (reference sequence). Trimming at V came to 5 bases and at J to 4 bases, leaving 7 bases not matched to a gene. CDR3 length: 15 residues. The CDR3 spells CASSLGGAGYNEQFF. The CDR3 DNA sequence: TGTGCCAGTAGTCTCGGGGGGGCCGGGTACAATGAGCAGTTCTTC.

V usage is TRBV9 and J usage is TRBJ1-4; 7 nucleotides match TRBD1. This CDR3 has 14 amino acids. V shed 3 bases, J shed 6 bases, and the junction held 5 bases outside the gene matches. The germline gives CDR1 SGDLS, CDR2 YYNGEE. The CDR3 sequence is CASSAHGTDEKLFF. CDR3 sequence (DNA): TGTGCCAGCAGCGCCCACGGGACAGATGAAAAACTGTTTTTT.

This chain links TRBV4-1 with TRBJ1-1; TRBD1 matches at 7 bases. The CDR3 spans 13 residues. V lost 5 bases, J lost 9 bases, and 9 bases stayed unmatched. Germline values: CDR1 MGHRA, CDR2 YSYEKL. CDR3: CASSTTDRAQAFF. CDR3 DNA: TGCGCCAGCAGCACGACTGACAGGGCACAAGCTTTCTTT.

V is TRBV29-1 and J is TRBJ1-3; a possible D gene is TRBD1 (5 bases). V gave up 8 bases and J gave up 2 bases, with 13 bases separating them. Germline V CDR1 and CDR2: SQVTM, ANQGSEA. The CDR3 covers 13 residues. The chain's CDR3 is CSFSETAGNTIYF. For the CDR3, the DNA is TGCAGCTTCTCCGAGACAGCTGGAAACACCATATATTTT.

This sequence joins TRBV29-1 and TRBJ1-2; TRBD1 agrees at 7 bases. Germline trimming cut 4 bases from V and 4 bases from J; bases unmatched to any gene: 9. Germline lookup yields CDR1 SQVTM and CDR2 ANQGSEA. The CDR3 is 14 amino acids. CDR3 protein: CSVGPTGRSYGYTF. For the CDR3, the DNA is TGCAGCGTTGGGCCGACAGGGCGAAGCTATGGCTACACCTTC.

This chain joins TRBV7-2 and TRBJ1-3; 8 nucleotides agree with TRBD1. Unmatched junction bases numbered 8, after V lost 4 bases and J lost 0 bases. CDR1 and CDR2 (germline): SGHTA, FQGNSA. The CDR3 is 17 amino acids. The CDR3 sequence is CASSSPSDRVSGNTIYF. The CDR3 DNA reads TGTGCCAGCAGCTCGCCGTCGGACAGGGTCTCTGGAAACACCATATATTTT.

This chain connects TRBV5-1 to TRBJ2-6; the match to TRBD1 covers 9 bases. The junction had 12 bases not matched to a gene; V was cut back by 2 bases and J by 0 bases. CDR3 size: 20 residues. Looked up from germline, CDR1 is SGHRS and CDR2 is YFSETQ. CDR3 amino acids: CASSLRTWTGVISGANVLTF. The CDR3 bases are TGCGCCAGCAGCTTACGAACCTGGACAGGGGTGATCTCTGGGGCCAACGTCCTGACTTTC.